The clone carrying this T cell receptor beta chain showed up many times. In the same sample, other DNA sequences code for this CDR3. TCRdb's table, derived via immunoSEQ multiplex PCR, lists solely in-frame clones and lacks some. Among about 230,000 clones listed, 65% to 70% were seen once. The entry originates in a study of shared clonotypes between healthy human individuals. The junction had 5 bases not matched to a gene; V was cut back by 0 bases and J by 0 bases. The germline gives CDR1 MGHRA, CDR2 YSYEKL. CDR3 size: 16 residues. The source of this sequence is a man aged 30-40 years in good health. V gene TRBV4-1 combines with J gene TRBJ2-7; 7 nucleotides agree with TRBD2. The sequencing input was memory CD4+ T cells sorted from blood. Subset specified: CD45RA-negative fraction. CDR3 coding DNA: TGCGCCAGCAGCCAAGACCGGGGCGGGAGCTCCTACGAGCAGTACTTC. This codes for CASSQDRGGSSYEQYF.